This TCR beta chain originates from a study of cytomegalovirus exposure and HLA in healthy donors. Study in general: Prior work identified 95 million to 120 million unique TCR beta sequences in roughly 190 million T cells. Study results and limitations: Later analysis indicated greater clonal expansion among HLA-associated TCR beta chains than among equally common other chains. Rarity marked most TCR sequences, yet some public TCRs occurred in many donors.

There are a few counts of this clone. Its antigen is undetermined. Primers: 60 Vbeta forward and 13 Jbeta reverse. Sequenced by immunoSEQ multiplex PCR; TCRdb stores in-frame clones only, minus some. This table holds 100,000 to 150,000 clones, around 73% found once. The TCR comes from a man aged 30 to 39 in good health and CMV-seropositive. Material for sequencing was PBMCs.

This CDR3 is CSVEDWSSYNEQFF. CDR3 sequence (DNA): TGCAGCGTTGAAGACTGGAGCTCCTACAATGAGCAGTTCTTC. The chain has TRBV29-1 and TRBJ2-1; D is unresolved. Germline lookup yields CDR1 SQVTM and CDR2 ANQGSEA. This CDR3 comprises 14 residues. The V end was cut by 0 bases, the J end by 0 bases, with 6 bases between.